This T cell receptor beta chain was recovered during a study of T cell repertoires in cytomegalovirus infection (dated by TCRdb to between 2018 and 2021). Regarding the complete study: The peptide stimulations were aimed at well-studied HLA-B-restricted epitopes as well as recently identified HLA-C-restricted CMV epitopes, whose presentation resists viral immunomodulation. Donor HLA type was relevant to the analysis, because carriage of CMV infection together with the matching HLA type was indicated by public TCR beta signatures. Here is what the overall study found, with its caveats: In the ex vivo response, HLA-C-restricted CMV-specific TCR beta clonotypes were dominant, and in two of eight donors the single most frequent clonotype came from this HLA-C-restricted group. In both this cohort and an independent roughly 350-donor cohort, the cumulative frequency of public TCR beta family members distinguished carriers of CMV infection plus the relevant HLA type.

Remarks on this clonotype: The antigen it binds to is not known. Base qualities are missing; no much larger clone stands one base away.

Sample treatment or condition, as interpreted from the label and publication: in vitro stimulation with specific CMV peptide epitopes to enrich CMV-specific T cells. This sample was sequenced with an Illumina HiSeq 1500. Through fastp at Q25 and MiXCR, TCRdb rebuilt clones from the public reads, retaining in-frame beta chains. Rows matching on CDR3 protein sequence are summarized as one entry with the most common DNA and genes. The sample yields about 470,000 distinct CDR3 sequences; more than 40% were counted once. In total, the top ten clones hold about 45% of the sample. CDR1 SEHNR and CDR2 FQNEAQ are derived from the germline V gene (reference sequence). Germline trimming amounts to 11 bases on V and 2 bases on J, with 14 as the count of junction bases outside the gene matches. The CDR3 contains 15 residues, cysteine and phenylalanine counted. The DNA shown is the 45-base CDR3, in frame from base 1.

The source was cultured PBMCs, collected from culture after CMV antigen stimulation. This receptor was obtained from a human donor in good health (CMV status not recorded). Some clones in this sample may be carry-over from other donors' samples. This chain joins TRBV7-9 to TRBJ2-5; 7 bases in the junction line up with TRBD2. The DNA reads TGTGCCGCCGGTCGGGGAGCGGGGATGCAAGAGACCCAGTACTTC. Its translation is CAAGRGAGMQETQYF.